This T cell receptor (beta chain) derives from a study of blood T cell repertoires in COVID-19. The CDR3 contains 15 residues. Germline CDR1 is MNHEY and CDR2 is SVGAGI. V was clipped by 5 bases and J by 0 bases; unmatched bases: 2. The repertoire was sequenced with immunoSEQ multiplex PCR; TCRdb's copy has only in-frame clones and lacks some. The table has 300,000 to 350,000 clones, 85% to 90% seen once. This clonotype originated in a woman aged 25-40 years with COVID-19, enrolled during active disease. This chain connects TRBV6-5 to TRBJ1-5, with TRBD1 identical over 9 bases. Sequenced input: peripheral blood. The CDR3 coding sequence is TGTGCCAGCAGTCGGACAGGGGATAGCAATCAGCCCCAGCATTTT. Amino acids: CASSRTGDSNQPQHF.